One sample yielded the 32 T cell receptor beta chains listed below, sequenced in a study of T cells expressing NK-cell markers. From the 5' RACE reads, TCRdb lists one entry per CDR3 protein and no DNA. The sample is made up of 250,000 to 300,000 distinct CDR3 sequences, and the top ten hold around 3.9% of it. Sample: blood T cells: a sorted CD56 or NKG2C T cell subset, CD4+ or CD8+ T cells, or bulk PBMC T cells (not recorded which). The receptors come from a woman between 18 and 75 years old in good health.

The CDR3 sequence: CAISESRTARYGGYTF. The chain has TRBV10-3 and TRBJ1-2; there is no DNA to check the TCRdb D call of TRBD1. Germline CDR1 is ENHRY and CDR2 is SYGVKD. CDR3 length: 16 amino acids.

The gene calls are TRBV14 and TRBJ2-3; as DNA is missing, the TRBD2 call by TCRdb cannot be tested. Germline CDR1 reads SGHDN; CDR2 reads FVKESK. The CDR3 extends over 15 amino acids. This CDR3 is CASSQSGRALDTQYF. Complete variable domain (other parts from reference TRBV14 and TRBJ2-3): EAGVTQFPSHSVIEKGQTVTLRCDPISGHDNLYWYRRVMGKEIKFLLHFVKESKQDESGMPNNRFLAERTGGTYSTLKVQPAELEDSGVYFCASSQSGRALDTQYFGPGTRLTVL.

V is TRBV4-3 and J is TRBJ2-7; TCRdb gives TRBD2 as the D gene, but with no DNA this cannot be confirmed. Germline CDR1 reads LGHNA; CDR2 reads YSLEER. The CDR3 spans 17 residues. The CDR3 sequence: CASSQVPLAGGVYEQYF.

The rearrangement uses TRBV7-6 and TRBJ1-1. This CDR3 spans 14 amino acids. CDR1 is SGHVS and CDR2 is FNYEAQ in the germline V gene. The CDR3 sequence is CASSSYRGYTEAFF.

The V and J genes are TRBV10-3 and TRBJ1-1. This CDR3 comprises 13 residues. Germline V CDR1 and CDR2: ENHRY, SYGVKD. This CDR3 is CATMYTRNTEAFF.

The chain links TRBV7-9 to TRBJ2-2; as DNA is missing, the TRBD1 call by TCRdb cannot be tested. The CDR3 runs 15 residues. Germline-derived CDR1 and CDR2 are SEHNR and FQNEAQ (reference sequence). This chain's CDR3 is CASSLASGVTGELFF.

This chain links TRBV21-1 with TRBJ2-3; TCRdb indicates TRBD1, and absent DNA this call remains unverified. TRBV21-1 is a pseudogene. CDR3 length: 16 amino acids. The CDR3 spells CASSFGRQGGGDTQYF.

The gene calls are TRBV7-2 and TRBJ1-6; TCRdb's D gene call, TRBD1, goes unchecked for lack of DNA. The CDR3 totals 15 residues. Germline V gene lookup returns CDR1 SGHTA and CDR2 FQGNSA. CDR3 sequence: CASSPTGTPASPLHF.

This chain uses TRBV5-1 with TRBJ2-5; checking the TCRdb D call of TRBD1 is not possible without DNA. The CDR3 sequence is 15 residues long. The germline V gene encodes CDR1 SGHRS and CDR2 YFSETQ. This CDR3 is CASSLYLGAGETQYF.

The J gene is TRBJ2-3, the V gene TRBV20-1; the D call of TRBD2 rests on TCRdb alone, since no DNA is present to check it. The length of the CDR3 is 17 residues. Germline V gene data show CDR1 as DFQATT and CDR2 as SNEGSKA (reference sequence). CDR3 region: CSATTNSGTSGTDTQYF.

The chain links TRBV7-2 to TRBJ1-1. The CDR3 contains 12 residues. Per germline, CDR1 SGHTA and CDR2 FQGNSA. The CDR3 sequence: CASSLRWGEAFF.

The V and J genes are TRBV19 and TRBJ2-1; TCRdb names TRBD2, which stays unverified in the absence of DNA. This CDR3 has 18 residues. Looked up from germline, CDR1 is LNHDA and CDR2 is SQIVND (reference sequence). The CDR3 protein is CASSIESPGLAGYNEQFF. Variable domain in full (rest from reference TRBV19 and TRBJ2-1): DGGITQSPKYLFRKEGQNVTLSCEQNLNHDAMYWYRQDPGQGLRLIYYSQIVNDFQKGDIAEGYSVSREKKESFPLTVTSAQKNPTAFYLCASSIESPGLAGYNEQFFGPGTRLTVL.

V usage is TRBV11-1 and J usage is TRBJ2-7; lacking DNA, the TRBD1 call made by TCRdb goes unchecked. The CDR3 totals 13 residues. Per germline, CDR1 SGHAT and CDR2 FQDESV (reference sequence). CDR3 region: CASSLEGAREQYF.

The genes are TRBV10-1 and TRBJ2-2; lacking DNA, the TRBD1 call made by TCRdb goes unchecked. Germline V gives CDR1 WNHNN, CDR2 SYGVQD (reference sequence). The CDR3 covers 15 residues. The CDR3 reads CASGEAGASTGELFF.

The gene calls are TRBV6-1 and TRBJ2-5; TCRdb picks TRBD1, but there is no DNA to check that call. CDR3 size: 13 residues. Germline V gene lookup returns CDR1 MNHNS and CDR2 SASEGT. The CDR3 loop reads CAVRRGYQETQYF.

CDR3 sequence reads: CASSRAGTVSSYEQYF. The chain carries TRBV4-2 and TRBJ2-7; TCRdb's D call, TRBD1, is unchecked because there is no DNA. The germline V gene has CDR1 LGHNA and CDR2 YNFKEQ. CDR3 length equals 16 residues.

The chain has TRBV30 and TRBJ2-7; TCRdb designates TRBD2, a call that cannot be tested without DNA. The length of the CDR3 is 13 residues. Looked up from germline, CDR1 is GTSNPN and CDR2 is SVGIG (reference sequence). CDR3 loop: CAWSAGGTYEQYF.

The chain is built from TRBV20-1 and TRBJ2-1; the D gene TCRdb calls, TRBD1, cannot be checked with no DNA. Germline CDR1 reads DFQATT; CDR2 reads SNEGSKA (reference sequence). The CDR3 totals 13 residues. This CDR3 is CSAQGQGYNEQFF.

The chain couples TRBV30 to TRBJ2-5. Germline V gene sequence: CDR1 GTSNPN, CDR2 SVGIG (reference sequence). This CDR3 is 13 amino acids long. This chain's CDR3 is CARRGFNGETQYF.

This chain uses TRBV20-1 with TRBJ2-5; the TCRdb call, TRBD2, lacks DNA for checking. This CDR3 has 15 residues. Germline CDR1 is DFQATT and CDR2 is SNEGSKA (reference sequence). The CDR3 reads CSAARELTRRETQYF.

This sequence joins TRBV7-8 and TRBJ1-5; TCRdb names TRBD1, which stays unverified in the absence of DNA. CDR3 length equals 15 residues. Germline V gene lookup returns CDR1 SGHVS and CDR2 FQNEAQ. CDR3 residues: CASSMTGQKNQPQHF.

This CDR3 reads CASSLPPRYEAFF. This chain uses TRBV6-5 with TRBJ1-1; TCRdb's D call of TRBD1 is untestable without DNA. The germline V gene has CDR1 MNHEY and CDR2 SVGAGI. This CDR3 has 13 residues.

The V call is TRBV5-1, the J call TRBJ2-7; TCRdb indicates TRBD1, and absent DNA this call remains unverified. There are 14 residues in the CDR3. Germline V lookup: CDR1 SGHRS, CDR2 YFSETQ. CDR3 protein: CASSADRVSYEQYF.

The chain carries TRBV7-6 and TRBJ2-6; TCRdb selects TRBD1, and the lack of DNA leaves this call unchecked. Germline V lookup: CDR1 SGHVS, CDR2 FNYEAQ. The CDR3 contains 19 residues. The CDR3 region is CASSLTANRVGSGANVLTF.

V is TRBV5-1 and J is TRBJ2-1; checking the TCRdb D call of TRBD2 is not possible without DNA. Germline V gene sequence: CDR1 SGHRS, CDR2 YFSETQ. The CDR3 length is 15 residues. The CDR3 spells CASSFAPSGGVEQFF.

CDR3 sequence: CASCYGEGRNQPQHF. V gene TRBV6-2 or TRBV6-3 combines with J gene TRBJ1-5; TCRdb's D call, TRBD1, is unchecked because there is no DNA. The CDR3 runs 15 residues. The germline V gene encodes CDR1 MNHEY and CDR2 SVGEGT.

This chain connects TRBV20-1 to TRBJ1-4. Germline CDR1 and CDR2: DFQATT and SNEGSKA (reference sequence). The CDR3 contains 14 residues. The CDR3: CSARDGNLYEKLFF.

The V and J genes are TRBV5-4 and TRBJ2-4. The V gene's germline CDR1 is SGHNT and CDR2 YYREEE (reference sequence). The CDR3 runs 13 residues. The CDR3 protein is CASSLDSANIQYF. Filled out from reference TRBV5-4 and TRBJ2-4, the complete variable domain reads ETGVTQSPTHLIKTRGQQVTLRCSSQSGHNTVSWYQQALGQGPQFIFQYYREEENGRGNFPPRFSGLQFPNYSSELNVNALELDDSALYLCASSLDSANIQYFGAGTRLSVL.

CDR3 in amino acids: CASSQDKGEGQFGSPLHF. The chain combines TRBV4-2 with TRBJ1-6. The V gene's germline CDR1 is LGHNA and CDR2 YNFKEQ. This CDR3 comprises 18 residues.

V usage is TRBV20-1 and J usage is TRBJ2-2. The CDR3 consists of 14 residues. Germline V lookup: CDR1 DFQATT, CDR2 SNEGSKA (reference sequence). The CDR3 loop reads CSARKGTITGELFF.

This chain joins TRBV19 and TRBJ2-6. Germline V gene lookup returns CDR1 LNHDA and CDR2 SQIVND (reference sequence). The CDR3 is 13 amino acids. The CDR3 loop is CASSISGANVLTF. The full variable domain, rest sourced from reference TRBV19 and TRBJ2-6, is DGGITQSPKYLFRKEGQNVTLSCEQNLNHDAMYWYRQDPGQGLRLIYYSQIVNDFQKGDIAEGYSVSREKKESFPLTVTSAQKNPTAFYLCASSISGANVLTFGAGSRLTVL.

The chain joins TRBV7-2 to TRBJ2-3. Germline-derived CDR1 and CDR2 are SGHTA and FQGNSA. CDR3 size: 13 residues. The CDR3 here is CASSRTSTDTQYF.